Only a few counts were recorded for the clone carrying this T cell receptor beta chain. Per the study methods: Reference gene primer amplification yielded estimated nucleated cell counts. TCRdb's table, derived via immunoSEQ multiplex PCR, lists solely in-frame clones and lacks some. The DNA gave D and trimming, while V, J and clone size come from that table. The table records 65,000 to 95,000 clones, around nine tenths of them present only once. The data are from a study of blood T cell repertoires in COVID-19. Study overall: The United States, Italy and Spain supplied acute and convalescent COVID-19 samples.

The V gene lost 4 bases and the J gene lost 0 bases, with 13 bases spanning the gap. In germline, CDR1 is MNHEY, CDR2 SMNVEV (reference sequence). The CDR3 runs 15 residues. This clonotype was sampled from a man younger than 45 with acute or convalescent COVID-19. Sequencing used peripheral blood. The V call is TRBV27, the J call TRBJ2-7; D might be TRBD1 (5 bases). The CDR3 sequence is CASSSHRTLSYEQYF. The CDR3 bases are TGTGCCAGCAGTTCGCATCGGACACTCTCCTACGAGCAGTACTTC.